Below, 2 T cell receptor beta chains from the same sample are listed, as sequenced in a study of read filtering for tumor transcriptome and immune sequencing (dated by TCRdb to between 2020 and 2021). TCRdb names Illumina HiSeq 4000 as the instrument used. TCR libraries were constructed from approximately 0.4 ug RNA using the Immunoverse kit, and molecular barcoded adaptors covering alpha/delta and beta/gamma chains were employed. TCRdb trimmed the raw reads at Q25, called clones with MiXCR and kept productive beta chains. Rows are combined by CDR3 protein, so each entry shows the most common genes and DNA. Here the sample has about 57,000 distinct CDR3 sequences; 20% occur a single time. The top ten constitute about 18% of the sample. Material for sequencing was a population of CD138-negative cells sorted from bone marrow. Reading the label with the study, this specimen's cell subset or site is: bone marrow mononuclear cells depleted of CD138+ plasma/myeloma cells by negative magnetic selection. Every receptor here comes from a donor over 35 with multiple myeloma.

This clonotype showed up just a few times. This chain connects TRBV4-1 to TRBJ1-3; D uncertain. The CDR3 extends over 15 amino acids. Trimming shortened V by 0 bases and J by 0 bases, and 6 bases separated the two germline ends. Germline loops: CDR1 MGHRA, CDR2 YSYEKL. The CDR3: CASSQEGHSGNTIYF. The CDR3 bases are TGCGCCAGCAGCCAAGAAGGTCACTCTGGAAACACCATATATTTT.

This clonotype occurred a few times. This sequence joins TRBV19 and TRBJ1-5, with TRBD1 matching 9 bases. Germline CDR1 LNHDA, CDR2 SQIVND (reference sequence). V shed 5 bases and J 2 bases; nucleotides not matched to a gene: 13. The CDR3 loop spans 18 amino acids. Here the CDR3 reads CASSAGQGKMWGNQPQHF. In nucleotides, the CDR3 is TGTGCCAGTAGTGCCGGACAGGGGAAGATGTGGGGCAATCAGCCCCAGCATTTT.